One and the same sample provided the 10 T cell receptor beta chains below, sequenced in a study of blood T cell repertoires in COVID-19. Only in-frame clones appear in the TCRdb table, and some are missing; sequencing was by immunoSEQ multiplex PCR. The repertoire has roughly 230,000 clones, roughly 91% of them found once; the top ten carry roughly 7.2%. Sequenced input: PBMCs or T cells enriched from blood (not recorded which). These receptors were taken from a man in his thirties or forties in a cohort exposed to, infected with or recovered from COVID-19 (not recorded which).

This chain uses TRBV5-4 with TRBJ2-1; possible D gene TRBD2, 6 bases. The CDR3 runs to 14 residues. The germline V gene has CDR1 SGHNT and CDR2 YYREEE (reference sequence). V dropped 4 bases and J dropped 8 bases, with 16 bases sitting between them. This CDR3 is CASSKRGGVDEQFF. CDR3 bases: TGTGCCAGCAGCAAACGGGGCGGGGTGGATGAGCAGTTCTTC. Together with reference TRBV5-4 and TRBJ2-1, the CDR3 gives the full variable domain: ETGVTQSPTHLIKTRGQQVTLRCSSQSGHNTVSWYQQALGQGPQFIFQYYREEENGRGNFPPRFSGLQFPNYSSELNVNALELDDSALYLCASSKRGGVDEQFFGPGTRLTVL.

The CDR3 loop reads CASSRRSVDGGIRNEQYF. The DNA of the CDR3 is TGTGCCAGCAGCCGCCGATCCGTGGACGGGGGGATCCGGAACGAGCAGTACTTC. This sequence joins TRBV14 and TRBJ2-7, with 7 bases lining up with TRBD2. This CDR3 contains 18 residues. Trimming removed 4 bases from V and 5 bases from J; junction bases left unmatched: 20. Germline CDR1 SGHDN, CDR2 FVKESK.

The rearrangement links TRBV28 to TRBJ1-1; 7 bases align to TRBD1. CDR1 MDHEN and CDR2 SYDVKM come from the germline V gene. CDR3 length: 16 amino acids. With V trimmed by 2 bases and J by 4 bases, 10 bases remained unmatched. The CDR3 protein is CASSLANAAGGTEAFF. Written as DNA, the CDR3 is TGTGCCAGCAGTTTAGCTAATGCGGCAGGGGGCACTGAAGCTTTCTTT. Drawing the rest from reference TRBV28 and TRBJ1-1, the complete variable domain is DVKVTQSSRYLVKRTGEKVFLECVQDMDHENMFWYRQDPGLGLRLIYFSYDVKMKEKGDIPEGYSVSREKKERFSLILESASTNQTSMYLCASSLANAAGGTEAFFGQGTRLTVV.

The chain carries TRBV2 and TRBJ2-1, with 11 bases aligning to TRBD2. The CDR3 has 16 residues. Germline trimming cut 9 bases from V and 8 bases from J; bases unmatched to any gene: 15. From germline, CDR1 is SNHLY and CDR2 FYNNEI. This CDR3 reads CARLKGTSGSLDEQFF. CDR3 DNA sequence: TGTGCCAGACTAAAGGGCACTAGCGGGAGCCTGGATGAGCAGTTCTTC.

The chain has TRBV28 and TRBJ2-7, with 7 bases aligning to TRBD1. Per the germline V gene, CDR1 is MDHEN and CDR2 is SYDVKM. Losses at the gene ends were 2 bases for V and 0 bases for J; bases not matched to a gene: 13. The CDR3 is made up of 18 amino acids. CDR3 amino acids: CASSLVEGVGGSSYEQYF. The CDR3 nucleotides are TGTGCCAGCAGTTTAGTTGAGGGCGTAGGGGGCAGCTCCTACGAGCAGTACTTC.

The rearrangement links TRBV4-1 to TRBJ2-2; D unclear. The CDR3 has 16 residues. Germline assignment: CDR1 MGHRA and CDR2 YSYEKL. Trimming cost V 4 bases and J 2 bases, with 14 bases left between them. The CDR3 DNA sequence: TGCGCCAGCAGCCCCCTTCTATCGCAAAACACCGGGGAGCTGTTTTTT. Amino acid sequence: CASSPLLSQNTGELFF.

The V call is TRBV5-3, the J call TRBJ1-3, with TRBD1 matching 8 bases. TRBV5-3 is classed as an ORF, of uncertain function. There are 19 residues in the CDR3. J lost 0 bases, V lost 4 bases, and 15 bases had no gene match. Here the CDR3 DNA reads TGTGCCAGAAGCCCGCCCGGCAGGGGGCCAAAGAGCTCTGGAAACACCATATATTTT. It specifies CARSPPGRGPKSSGNTIYF.

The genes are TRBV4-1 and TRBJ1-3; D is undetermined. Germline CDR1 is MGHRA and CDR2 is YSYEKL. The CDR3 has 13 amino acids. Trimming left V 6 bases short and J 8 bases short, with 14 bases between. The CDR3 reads CASSGEGRHTIYF. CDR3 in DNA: TGCGCCAGCAGTGGAGAGGGTCGGCACACCATATATTTT.

The chain's CDR3 is CASRGSGTSVFSTDTQYF. The CDR3 DNA sequence: TGTGCCAGCAGAGGCTCCGGGACTTCGGTGTTCAGCACAGATACGCAGTATTTT. The chain carries TRBV25-1 and TRBJ2-3, with D maybe TRBD2 (6 bases). The CDR3 spans 18 residues. Germline V gene sequence: CDR1 MGHDK, CDR2 SYGVNS. The V end was cut by 6 bases, the J end by 0 bases, with 22 bases between. Variable domain in full (rest from reference TRBV25-1 and TRBJ2-3): EADIYQTPRYLVIGTGKKITLECSQTMGHDKMYWYQQDPGMELHLIHYSYGVNSTEKGDLSSESTVSRIRTEHFPLTLESARPSHTSQYLCASRGSGTSVFSTDTQYFGPGTRLTVL.

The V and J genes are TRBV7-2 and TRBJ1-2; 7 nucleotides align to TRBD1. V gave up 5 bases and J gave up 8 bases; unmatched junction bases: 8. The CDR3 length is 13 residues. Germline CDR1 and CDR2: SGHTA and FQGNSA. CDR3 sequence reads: CASSPGGGYGYTF. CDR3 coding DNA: TGTGCCAGCAGCCCAGGAGGGGGCTACGGCTACACCTTC.